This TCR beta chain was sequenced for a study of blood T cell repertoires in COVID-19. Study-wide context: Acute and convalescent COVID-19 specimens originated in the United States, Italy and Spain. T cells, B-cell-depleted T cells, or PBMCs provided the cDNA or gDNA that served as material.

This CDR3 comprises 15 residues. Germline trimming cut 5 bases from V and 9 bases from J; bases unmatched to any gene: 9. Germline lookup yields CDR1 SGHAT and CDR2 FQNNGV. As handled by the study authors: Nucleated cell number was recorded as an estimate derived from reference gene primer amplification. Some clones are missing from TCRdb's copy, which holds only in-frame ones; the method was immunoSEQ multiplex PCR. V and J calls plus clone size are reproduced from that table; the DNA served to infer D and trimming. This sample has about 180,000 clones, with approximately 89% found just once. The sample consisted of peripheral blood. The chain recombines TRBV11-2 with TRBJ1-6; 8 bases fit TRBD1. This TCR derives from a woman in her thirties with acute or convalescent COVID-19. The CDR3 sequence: CASSTLDRVGSPLHF. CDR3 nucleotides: TGTGCCAGCAGCACCCTGGACAGGGTCGGTTCACCCCTCCACTTT. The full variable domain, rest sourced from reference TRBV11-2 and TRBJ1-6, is EAGVAQSPRYKIIEKRQSVAFWCNPISGHATLYWYQQILGQGPKLLIQFQNNGVVDDSQLPKDRFSAERLKGVDSTLKIQPAKLEDSAVYLCASSTLDRVGSPLHFGNGTRLTVT.